The T cell receptor beta chain under discussion was sequenced for a study of shared clonotypes between healthy human individuals. Method: immunoSEQ multiplex PCR; TCRdb's copy keeps in-frame clones and lacks some. The sample shows about 580,000 clones, 95% to 98% of them seen only once. Study outcomes and limitations: Incompleteness in sorted-subset sequencing, despite large depth, was shown by rarefaction.

Naive CD8 isolation took CD45RO-negative cells positively selected for CCR7 and excluded terminally differentiated effector memory CD45RA+ cells. The CDR3 sequence is 13 residues long. The V end was cut by 3 bases, the J end by 8 bases, with 10 bases between. The V gene's germline CDR1 is SGHNT and CDR2 YENEEA. Comments on this clone: The antigen remains undetermined.

The chain has TRBV11-3 and TRBJ2-2; D is perhaps TRBD2 (5 bases). The source is a man younger than 40 in good health. The sample consisted of naive CD8+ T cells sorted from blood. CDR3 nucleotides: TGTGCCAGCAGCTTTTCAGGCGGGGGGGAGCTGTTTTTT. Protein: CASSFSGGGELFF.